These 14 T cell receptor beta chains were sequenced from one sample in a study of blood T cell repertoires in COVID-19. Clones were read by immunoSEQ multiplex PCR, and TCRdb kept only the in-frame ones, dropping some. Seen here are 99,000 or so clones, 65% to 90% observed once, and the top ten hold around 4%. Sequenced input: peripheral blood. These receptors came from a man in his forties or fifties with acute or convalescent COVID-19.

The chain uses TRBV6-6 and TRBJ1-1; 12 bases map to TRBD1. V dropped 7 bases and J dropped 1; count of bases not matched to a gene: 25. Germline V lookup: CDR1 MNHNY, CDR2 SVGAGI (reference sequence). The CDR3 is 22 amino acids. Here the CDR3 DNA reads TGTGCCAGCACTCGCCGAGTTGGGACAGGGGGCGGAGGGAGGTTGAAGAACACTGAAGCTTTCTTT. It specifies CASTRRVGTGGGGRLKNTEAFF.

The rearrangement joins TRBV6-5 to TRBJ2-7; maybe TRBD1 (5 bases). The CDR3 is made up of 15 amino acids. Deletions cut 2 bases from V and 5 bases from J, with 16 bases between. CDR1 and CDR2 (germline): MNHEY, SVGAGI. CDR3 amino acids: CASSYRAGLTHEQYF. In DNA, the CDR3 is TGTGCCAGCAGTTACCGGGCAGGGCTAACCCACGAGCAGTACTTC.

The chain couples TRBV3-1 (or the pseudogene TRBV3-2) to TRBJ2-2; 14 positions match TRBD2. Trimming removed 4 bases from V and 5 bases from J; junction bases left unmatched: 3. This CDR3 comprises 16 residues. Germline V CDR1 and CDR2: LGHDT, YNNKEL (reference sequence). CDR3 nucleotide sequence: TGTGCCAGCAGCCCAGGACTAGCGGGGGGAACCGGGGAGCTGTTTTTT. Translating it yields CASSPGLAGGTGELFF.

This chain connects TRBV2 to TRBJ2-5; 12 bases match TRBD2. Germline CDR1 reads SNHLY; CDR2 reads FYNNEI. The CDR3 spans 17 residues. The V segment lost 1 base and the J segment 0 bases; nucleotides outside the gene matches: 3. CDR3: CASSEELAGGYQETQYF. The CDR3 DNA sequence: TGTGCCAGCAGTGAAGAACTAGCGGGGGGCTACCAAGAGACCCAGTACTTC.

V and J are TRBV24-1 and TRBJ2-2; the match to TRBD1 covers 9 bases. This CDR3 spans 14 amino acids. Germline V gives CDR1 KGHDR, CDR2 SFDVKD. After removal of 7 bases from V and 1 base from J, the junction contained 0 bases not matched to a gene. The CDR3 DNA is TGTGCCACCAGGGGACAGGGGAACACCGGGGAGCTGTTTTTT. It codes for CATRGQGNTGELFF.

This chain links TRBV12-3 or TRBV12-4 with TRBJ1-1, with D perhaps TRBD1 (5 bases). V shed 5 bases and J shed 2 bases, with 9 bases lying between them. This CDR3 is 13 amino acids long. This CDR3 is CASSRTHNTEAFF. CDR3 nucleotide sequence: TGTGCCAGCAGTCGGACACATAACACTGAAGCTTTCTTT.

This chain connects TRBV9 to TRBJ2-2; 10 bases line up with TRBD1. V lost 3 bases, J lost 2 bases, and 4 bases stayed unmatched. Germline CDR1 reads SGDLS; CDR2 reads YYNGEE. CDR3 length equals 16 residues. CDR3 region: CASSADRGSNTGELFF. The CDR3 coding sequence is TGTGCCAGCAGCGCGGACAGGGGGAGCAACACCGGGGAGCTGTTTTTT.

The chain couples TRBV7-9 to TRBJ2-3; 9 bases map to TRBD1. The CDR3 spans 14 residues. The V gene end was trimmed by 8 bases and the J gene end by 1 base; junction bases not matched to a gene: 4. Germline-derived CDR1 and CDR2 are SEHNR and FQNEAQ (reference sequence). This CDR3 is CASRRDRGTDTQYF. The CDR3, as DNA: TGTGCCAGCCGCCGGGACAGGGGCACAGATACGCAGTATTTT.

This chain links TRBV11-3 with TRBJ1-6; a possible D gene is TRBD1 (5 bases). This CDR3 is 16 amino acids long. Trimming cost V 3 bases and J 6 bases, with 15 bases left between them. Germline values: CDR1 SGHNT, CDR2 YENEEA. The CDR3 DNA reads TGTGCCAGCAGCTTCCGAAGGGCAGGGTCTAATTCACCCCTCCACTTT. This encodes CASSFRRAGSNSPLHF. The full variable domain, with the rest looked up from reference TRBV11-3 and TRBJ1-6, is EAGVVQSPRYKIIEKKQPVAFWCNPISGHNTLYWYLQNLGQGPELLIRYENEEAVDDSQLPKDRFSAERLKGVDSTLKIQPAELGDSAVYLCASSFRRAGSNSPLHFGNGTRLTVT.

The V and J genes are TRBV5-6 and TRBJ1-1; D uncertain. The CDR3 has 14 residues. Germline V lookup: CDR1 SGHDT, CDR2 YYEEEE. The ends were cut back, 0 bases at V and 1 base at J, with 7 bases in the middle. The CDR3 here is CASSLGPGNTEAFF. The CDR3 DNA follows: TGTGCCAGCAGCTTGGGCCCAGGGAACACTGAAGCTTTCTTT. Filled out from reference TRBV5-6 and TRBJ1-1, the complete variable domain reads DAGVTQSPTHLIKTRGQQVTLRCSPKSGHDTVSWYQQALGQGPQFIFQYYEEEERQRGNFPDRFSGHQFPNYSSELNVNALLLGDSALYLCASSLGPGNTEAFFGQGTRLTVV.

The gene calls are TRBV30 and TRBJ1-4, with D tentatively TRBD1 (5 bases). Deletions cut 5 bases from V and 4 bases from J, with 14 bases between. CDR3 length equals 14 residues. Germline V gives CDR1 GTSNPN, CDR2 SVGIG (reference sequence). The chain's CDR3 is CAWAGREYNEKLFF. CDR3 DNA: TGTGCCTGGGCAGGGAGGGAGTATAATGAAAAACTGTTTTTT. The entire variable domain, with the rest obtained from reference TRBV30 and TRBJ1-4, is as follows: SQTIHQWPATLVQPVGSPLSLECTVEGTSNPNLYWYRQAAGRGLQLLFYSVGIGQISSEVPQNLSASRPQDRQFILSSKKLLLSDSGFYLCAWAGREYNEKLFFGSGTQLSVL.

V and J are TRBV11-1 and TRBJ2-1, with TRBD2 matching 8 bases. Germline V gives CDR1 SGHAT, CDR2 FQDESV (reference sequence). Germline trimming cut 1 base from V and 4 bases from J; bases unmatched to any gene: 3. The CDR3 covers 15 residues. The CDR3 reads CASSLGGGPYNEQFF. For the CDR3, the DNA is TGTGCCAGCAGCTTAGGCGGGGGGCCGTACAATGAGCAGTTCTTC. Supplemented by reference TRBV11-1 and TRBJ2-1, the full variable domain reads EAEVAQSPRYKITEKSQAVAFWCDPISGHATLYWYRQILGQGPELLVQFQDESVVDDSQLPKDRFSAERLKGVDSTLKIQPAELGDSAMYLCASSLGGGPYNEQFFGPGTRLTVL.

This rearrangement joins TRBV5-8 to TRBJ1-2, with D possibly matching TRBD1 (6 bases). The germline V and J ends were trimmed by 6 bases and 4 bases, with 16 bases remaining between them. The CDR3 has 14 amino acids. CDR1 is SGHTS, CDR2 YDEGEE, per germline. DNA for the CDR3: TGTGCCAGCACCTCGCGGGGGGCCGTCTATGGCTACACCTTC. This encodes CASTSRGAVYGYTF.

The V and J genes are TRBV2 and TRBJ2-1; 8 nucleotides match TRBD2. The V gene end was trimmed by 7 bases and the J gene end by 6 bases; junction bases not matched to a gene: 11. Germline assignment: CDR1 SNHLY and CDR2 FYNNEI. This CDR3 has 15 amino acids. The CDR3 DNA is TGTGCCAGCAATTTACGGGGGGGAGGAATCAATGAGCAGTTCTTC. Protein product: CASNLRGGGINEQFF.